Listed here are 23 T cell receptor beta chains from one sample, sequenced in a study of cytomegalovirus exposure and HLA in healthy donors. PCR involved 60 Vbeta and 13 Jbeta primers. Some clones are missing from TCRdb's copy, which holds only in-frame ones; the method was immunoSEQ multiplex PCR. The sample lists 90,000 to 130,000 clones; around 88% were seen once. Sequencing was performed on PBMCs. The receptors originated from a man aged 40-50 years in good health and CMV-seronegative.

The chain employs TRBV15 and TRBJ2-2; D uncertain. This CDR3 is 16 amino acids long. The V gene lost 0 bases and the J gene lost 0 bases, with 8 bases spanning the gap. The germline V gene has CDR1 LNHNV and CDR2 YYDKDF (reference sequence). CDR3 coding DNA: TGTGCCACCAGCAGAGATCTACGTTCGAACACCGGGGAGCTGTTTTTT. Translation gives CATSRDLRSNTGELFF.

This clone was detected only a few times. The chain combines TRBV6-5 with TRBJ1-3; no clear D. V was cut by 0 bases and J by 2 bases, with 11 bases left in between. The CDR3 is 16 amino acids. The V gene's germline CDR1 is MNHEY and CDR2 SVGAGI. Written as DNA, the CDR3 is TGTGCCAGCAGTTACTCGATGGCGGTCGCTGGAAACACCATATATTTT. Residues: CASSYSMAVAGNTIYF.

The chain links TRBV15 to TRBJ2-2; 10 nucleotides agree with TRBD1. CDR3 length: 15 amino acids. CDR1 and CDR2 (germline): LNHNV, YYDKDF (reference sequence). V shed 9 bases, J shed 5 bases, and the junction held 9 bases outside the gene matches. As DNA, the CDR3 is TGTGCCACGGACCCGGGACAGGGGAGAACCGGGGAGCTGTTTTTT. Amino acid sequence: CATDPGQGRTGELFF.

J is TRBJ2-2 and V is TRBV30; 7 positions agree with TRBD1. The CDR3 runs to 15 residues. Germline CDR1 and CDR2: GTSNPN and SVGIG (reference sequence). J lost 3 bases, V lost 0 bases, and 4 bases had no gene match. CDR3 amino acids: CAWSVPGGYTGELFF. The CDR3 nucleotides are TGTGCCTGGAGTGTACCAGGGGGTTACACCGGGGAGCTGTTTTTT.

The chain employs TRBV19 and TRBJ1-2, with D perhaps TRBD1 (5 bases). Trimming took 4 bases from V and 8 from J, leaving 14 bases between them. Germline loops: CDR1 LNHDA, CDR2 SQIVND (reference sequence). This CDR3 contains 13 residues. The CDR3 DNA reads TGTGCCAGTAGTAGGGCAGGGTATGACGGCTACACCTTC. Translation gives CASSRAGYDGYTF.

The chain combines TRBV18 with TRBJ1-4, with D perhaps TRBD1 (5 bases). The CDR3 length is 16 residues. V was shortened by 3 bases and J by 0 bases, with 11 bases between the two germline ends. Germline values: CDR1 KGHSH, CDR2 LQKENI. The CDR3 DNA follows: TGTGCCAGCTCACCGGGGCAGATCTCAACTAATGAAAAACTGTTTTTT. Protein product: CASSPGQISTNEKLFF.

The chain has TRBV10-3 and TRBJ1-1; possible D gene TRBD1, 5 bases. CDR1 and CDR2 (germline): ENHRY, SYGVKD. This CDR3 has 14 amino acids. The V gene lost 5 bases and the J gene lost 1 base, with 11 bases spanning the gap. In DNA, the CDR3 is TGTGCCATCAGTCTTGGCGGGGGGAACACTGAAGCTTTCTTT. It encodes CAISLGGGNTEAFF.

The chain has TRBV4-3 and TRBJ1-3; D is possibly TRBD1 (6 bases). Trimming took off 0 bases at V and 5 bases at J, with 11 bases between the two ends. Germline CDR1 is LGHNA and CDR2 is YSLEER. The CDR3 spans 15 residues. The CDR3 region is CASSQERQGRNTIYF. Here the CDR3 DNA reads TGCGCCAGCAGCCAAGAGAGGCAGGGGAGAAACACCATATATTTT.

The count of this clone is one. The DNA of the CDR3 is TGTGCCAGCTCATTAGTTCCAAACACTGAAGCTTTCTTT. This codes for CASSLVPNTEAFF. The V and J genes are TRBV18 and TRBJ1-1; no firm D call. Trimming removed 5 bases at V and 2 bases at J, with 9 bases between. This CDR3 has 13 residues. Germline V gives CDR1 KGHSH, CDR2 LQKENI.

V gene TRBV6-5 combines with J gene TRBJ1-1; D is undetermined. The V gene's germline CDR1 is MNHEY and CDR2 SVGAGI. The CDR3 contains 14 residues. Trimming stripped 2 bases from V and 1 base from J, with 8 bases between. The CDR3 sequence: CASSYVGGNTEAFF. Written as DNA, the CDR3 is TGTGCCAGCAGTTACGTCGGCGGGAACACTGAAGCTTTCTTT.

The chain joins TRBV10-3 to TRBJ1-5; TRBD1 aligns across 7 bases. Looked up from germline, CDR1 is ENHRY and CDR2 is SYGVKD. V was clipped by 4 bases and J by 2 bases; unmatched bases: 8. CDR3 size: 16 residues. CDR3 amino acids: CAISGQGGAGNQPQHF. CDR3 nucleotides: TGTGCCATCAGTGGACAGGGAGGAGCGGGCAATCAGCCCCAGCATTTT.

The genes are TRBV29-1 and TRBJ2-7; TRBD1 matches 8 bases. Looked up from germline, CDR1 is SQVTM and CDR2 is ANQGSEA. V was pared by 5 bases and J by 6 bases, with 9 bases of the junction left unmatched. The CDR3 runs to 13 residues. CDR3 loop: CSVRQGARSEQYF. As DNA, the CDR3 is TGCAGCGTTCGGCAGGGGGCTAGGAGCGAGCAGTACTTC.

This rearrangement joins TRBV9 to TRBJ2-5, with unresolved D. CDR1 is SGDLS, CDR2 YYNGEE, per germline. V lost 0 bases and J lost 2, with 5 bases in between. The CDR3 consists of 13 residues. In DNA form, the CDR3 reads TGTGCCAGCAGCGTAGACAGTCAAGAGACCCAGTACTTC. Its translation: CASSVDSQETQYF.

The genes are TRBV30 and TRBJ2-3, with D hard to call. The CDR3 covers 12 residues. Trimming took off 1 base at V and 6 bases at J, with 8 bases between the two ends. Germline V gene data show CDR1 as GTSNPN and CDR2 as SVGIG (reference sequence). The CDR3 protein is CAWSAQRDTQYF. The CDR3 DNA reads TGTGCCTGGAGTGCCCAGAGGGATACGCAGTATTTT.

This chain links TRBV28 with TRBJ1-1; no reliable D call. V was clipped by 5 bases and J by 1 base, with 5 bases between them. The CDR3 extends over 12 amino acids. From germline, CDR1 is MDHEN and CDR2 SYDVKM. As DNA, the CDR3 is TGTGCCAGCAGTCTACCGAACACTGAAGCTTTCTTT. It encodes CASSLPNTEAFF. Full variable domain (remainder filled in from reference TRBV28 and TRBJ1-1): DVKVTQSSRYLVKRTGEKVFLECVQDMDHENMFWYRQDPGLGLRLIYFSYDVKMKEKGDIPEGYSVSREKKERFSLILESASTNQTSMYLCASSLPNTEAFFGQGTRLTVV.

The V gene is TRBV10-3, the J gene TRBJ2-7, with unresolved D. Deletions cut 2 bases from V and 0 bases from J, with 8 bases between. The CDR3 is 14 amino acids. Germline loops: CDR1 ENHRY, CDR2 SYGVKD. The CDR3 here is CAISENGFSYEQYF. CDR3 nucleotides: TGTGCCATCAGTGAGAACGGGTTCTCCTACGAGCAGTACTTC.

This chain connects TRBV28 to TRBJ1-1; D uncertain. The CDR3 is 11 residues long. Germline V gives CDR1 MDHEN, CDR2 SYDVKM. Between the trimmed V and J ends, which lost 7 bases and 3 bases, there was a span of 6 bases. CDR3 coding DNA: TGTGCCAGCATGCGGGACACTGAAGCTTTCTTT. Translating it yields CASMRDTEAFF.

The chain is built from TRBV19 and TRBJ1-6, with a weak D call TRBD1 (6 bases). The CDR3 is 15 amino acids. Trimming shortened V by 4 bases and J by 5 bases, and 12 bases separated the two germline ends. The germline CDR1 and CDR2 sequences are LNHDA and SQIVND (reference sequence). CDR3 region: CASSKGDTNNSPLHF. The CDR3 DNA reads as TGTGCCAGTAGTAAGGGGGACACCAATAATTCACCCCTCCACTTT. Full variable domain (missing parts from reference TRBV19 and TRBJ1-6): DGGITQSPKYLFRKEGQNVTLSCEQNLNHDAMYWYRQDPGQGLRLIYYSQIVNDFQKGDIAEGYSVSREKKESFPLTVTSAQKNPTAFYLCASSKGDTNNSPLHFGNGTRLTVT.

The chain couples TRBV10-3 to TRBJ1-2, with 8 bases fitting TRBD1. Per the germline V gene, CDR1 is ENHRY and CDR2 is SYGVKD. V shed 7 bases, J shed 7 bases, and the junction held 8 bases outside the gene matches. The CDR3 sequence is 13 residues long. The CDR3 region has the DNA TGTGCCATCACCACCGGGACAGGAACTGGCTACACCTTC. It yields the protein CAITTGTGTGYTF.

This clone was picked up a small number of times. V is TRBV5-4 and J is TRBJ1-6, with 9 positions matching TRBD1. J was trimmed by 9 bases and V by 3 bases; bases with no gene match: 4. This CDR3 contains 14 residues. Germline CDR1 reads SGHNT; CDR2 reads YYREEE (reference sequence). The DNA of the CDR3 is TGTGCCAGCAGCTCGGACAGGGGCGGTTCACCCCTCCACTTT. Its protein is CASSSDRGGSPLHF.

The table lists this clone with a count of one. The genes are TRBV6-6 and TRBJ1-2; D might be TRBD1 (5 bases). The CDR3 extends over 15 amino acids. Germline V lookup: CDR1 MNHNY, CDR2 SVGAGI (reference sequence). V lost 4 bases to trimming and J lost 3 bases, with 15 bases between them. CDR3 in amino acids: CASSSSLVGDYGYTF. CDR3 nucleotide sequence: TGTGCCAGCAGTTCCTCCTTGGTAGGGGACTATGGCTACACCTTC.

The chain employs TRBV4-1 and TRBJ2-3; 9 nucleotides align to TRBD2. V lost 0 bases to trimming and J lost 5 bases; unmatched junction nucleotides: 9. Germline V gene data show CDR1 as MGHRA and CDR2 as YSYEKL. CDR3 length equals 17 residues. CDR3 region: CASSQDVAGGQLDTQYF. CDR3 sequence (DNA): TGCGCCAGCAGCCAAGATGTCGCGGGGGGGCAGCTAGATACGCAGTATTTT.

This chain links TRBV5-6 with TRBJ1-1; perhaps TRBD1 as D (6 bases). Germline values: CDR1 SGHDT, CDR2 YYEEEE. The CDR3 sequence is 16 residues long. V was shortened by 5 bases and J by 4 bases, with 21 bases between the two germline ends. The CDR3 loop is CASSSRGQGTGTEAFF. As DNA, the CDR3 is TGTGCCAGCAGTTCCAGGGGACAAGGGACGGGCACTGAAGCTTTCTTT.